This TCR beta chain emerged from a study of cytomegalovirus exposure and HLA in healthy donors. Study information: Early release data held 75 million to 90 million unique TCRs from HLA-typed donors.

Regarding the study as a whole: There were 150 to 200 TCR beta chains listed as cytomegalovirus-associated.

Regarding this clone: As yet, its antigen is unknown.

The CDR3 consists of 15 residues. Germline-derived CDR1 and CDR2 are SGHDN and FVKESK. Deletions cut 4 bases from V and 2 bases from J, with 13 bases between. Both 60 Vbeta primers and 13 Jbeta primers went into the PCR. Sequencing used immunoSEQ multiplex PCR; TCRdb keeps in-frame clones, though not all of them. The repertoire includes 60,000 to 90,000 clones, 70% of them detected once, and roughly 10% sits in the top ten. The chain carries TRBV14 and TRBJ2-3, with D maybe TRBD2 (6 bases). This receptor was identified in a woman between 50 and 59 years old in good health and CMV-seropositive. The sequenced sample consisted of PBMCs. CDR3 nucleotide sequence: TGTGCCAGCAGCCCCCACGCGGGGTACACAGATACGCAGTATTTT. Its translation is CASSPHAGYTDTQYF.